These 5 T cell receptor beta chains were sequenced from one sample in a study of cytotoxic CD8 clonotypes in ibrutinib-treated CLL. Using immunoSEQ multiplex PCR, the repertoire was profiled, and TCRdb retains in-frame clones only, with some absent. This sample has nearly 100,000 clones; approximately 78% occur once, and the top ten carry about 30%. The input for sequencing was PBMCs, taken after 12 months of ibrutinib treatment. All receptors come from a human donor with chronic lymphocytic leukemia.

This clone was recorded only once. The chain carries TRBV5-6 and TRBJ2-1; TRBD1 matches 8 bases. The CDR3 is made up of 12 amino acids. Germline CDR1 is SGHDT and CDR2 is YYEEEE. The junction had 4 bases not matched to a gene; V was cut back by 0 bases and J by 14 bases. CDR3 sequence (DNA): TGTGCCAGCAGCTTGGGGGACAGGTATAAGTTCTTC. Encoded protein: CASSLGDRYKFF.

This rearrangement joins TRBV29-1 to TRBJ1-1; the D gene is possibly TRBD1 (5 bases). The length of the CDR3 is 12 residues. Germline V gene data show CDR1 as SQVTM and CDR2 as ANQGSEA. The ends were cut back, 1 base at V and 6 bases at J, with 9 bases in the middle. In DNA, the CDR3 is TGCAGCGTTGAAGGCAGGGACGCTGAAGCTTTCTTT. Translation gives CSVEGRDAEAFF.

The V gene is TRBV5-4, the J gene TRBJ1-5; a weak D match, TRBD1 (5 bases). V was shortened by 0 bases and J by 4 bases, with 14 bases between the two germline ends. The V gene's germline CDR1 is SGHNT and CDR2 YYREEE (reference sequence). The CDR3 loop spans 16 amino acids. CDR3 nucleotide sequence: TGTGCCAGCAGCTTGGGAGGTCGGGGCCCGAATCAGCCCCAGCATTTT. It translates to CASSLGGRGPNQPQHF.

This clone was seen more than once but under ten times. The chain recombines TRBV30 with TRBJ1-4, with D possibly matching TRBD1 (6 bases). The CDR3 extends over 14 amino acids. Germline CDR1 reads GTSNPN; CDR2 reads SVGIG (reference sequence). Between the trimmed V and J ends, which lost 3 bases and 4 bases, there was a span of 12 bases. The CDR3, as DNA: TGTGCCTGGAGCCGGGACACCATTAATGAAAAACTGTTTTTT. Translated: CAWSRDTINEKLFF. Drawing the rest from reference TRBV30 and TRBJ1-4, the complete variable domain is SQTIHQWPATLVQPVGSPLSLECTVEGTSNPNLYWYRQAAGRGLQLLFYSVGIGQISSEVPQNLSASRPQDRQFILSSKKLLLSDSGFYLCAWSRDTINEKLFFGSGTQLSVL.

The chain combines TRBV9 with TRBJ1-6; TRBD1 matches 7 bases. The CDR3 covers 15 residues. The V gene's germline CDR1 is SGDLS and CDR2 YYNGEE. J was trimmed by 7 bases and V by 4 bases; bases with no gene match: 8. The chain's CDR3 is CASSPGGTENSPLHF. CDR3 bases: TGTGCCAGCAGCCCCGGGGGGACAGAGAATTCACCCCTCCACTTT.